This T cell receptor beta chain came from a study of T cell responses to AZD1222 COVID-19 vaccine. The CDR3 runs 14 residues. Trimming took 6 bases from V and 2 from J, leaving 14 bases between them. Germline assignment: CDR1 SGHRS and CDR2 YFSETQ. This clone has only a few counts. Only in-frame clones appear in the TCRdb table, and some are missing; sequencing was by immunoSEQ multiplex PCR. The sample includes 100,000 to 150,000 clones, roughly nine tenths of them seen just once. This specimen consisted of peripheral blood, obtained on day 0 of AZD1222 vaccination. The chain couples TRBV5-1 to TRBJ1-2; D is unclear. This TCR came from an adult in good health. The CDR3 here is CASTLSPGNYGYTF. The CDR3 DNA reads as TGCGCCAGCACCCTTTCCCCGGGGAACTATGGCTACACCTTC.